These 15 T cell receptor beta chains originate from one sample sequenced in a study of T cells in Graves' hyperthyroidism and ophthalmopathy. There were TCR beta CDR3 regions amplified from RNA transcripts. First-round RT-PCR with HTBI primers amplified the TCR CDR3 region. TCRdb ran MiXCR on the multiplex PCR reads and lists one entry per CDR3 protein. The table lists 550,000 to 650,000 distinct CDR3 sequences, about 15% of them singletons. Sequences were obtained from blood. The source is a woman between 25 and 40 years old with Graves' hyperthyroidism that later progressed to Graves' ophthalmopathy.

This clonotype appeared many times. The chain couples TRBV6-2 or TRBV6-3 to TRBJ1-1; the match to TRBD1 covers 7 bases. Looked up from germline, CDR1 is MNHEY and CDR2 is SVGEGT. V shed 8 bases, J shed 6 bases, and the junction held 18 bases outside the gene matches. This CDR3 comprises 16 residues. The CDR3 spells CASGVGGGFTLSEAFF. In DNA form, the CDR3 reads TGTGCCAGCGGGGTTGGAGGGGGCTTTACCCTTTCTGAAGCTTTCTTT.

A word on this clonotype: Being one base from a much bigger clone, this may be a read error. This chain connects TRBV28 to TRBJ2-2; possibly TRBD1 or TRBD2 for D (5 bases each). Germline V gene lookup returns CDR1 MDHEN and CDR2 SYDVKM. The CDR3 runs to 15 residues. The ends were cut back, 8 bases at V and 4 bases at J, with 17 bases in the middle. CDR3 region: CASGSPGRVTGELFF. CDR3 DNA: TGTGCCAGCGGTTCCCCGGGACGGGTCACCGGGGAGCTGTTTTTT.

Turning to this clonotype: With a much larger clone just one base away, this may be a read error. The chain carries TRBV19 and TRBJ2-1; D is possibly TRBD2 (5 bases). The V gene's germline CDR1 is LNHDA and CDR2 SQIVND (reference sequence). The CDR3 is made up of 14 amino acids. Trimming took 7 bases from V and 5 from J, leaving 15 bases between them. In DNA form, the CDR3 reads TGTGCCAGTACGGCGGGCCGAGTCCACAATGAGCAGTTCTTC. It encodes CASTAGRVHNEQFF.

This clonotype occurred many times. The chain carries TRBV19 and TRBJ2-1; 11 bases map to TRBD2. The CDR3 is 15 amino acids. Germline loops: CDR1 LNHDA, CDR2 SQIVND (reference sequence). Unmatched junction bases numbered 9, after V lost 6 bases and J lost 8 bases. CDR3: CASRTLAGGGDEQFF. CDR3 sequence (DNA): TGTGCCAGTAGAACCCTAGCGGGAGGAGGCGATGAGCAGTTCTTC. Variable domain in full (rest from reference TRBV19 and TRBJ2-1): DGGITQSPKYLFRKEGQNVTLSCEQNLNHDAMYWYRQDPGQGLRLIYYSQIVNDFQKGDIAEGYSVSREKKESFPLTVTSAQKNPTAFYLCASRTLAGGGDEQFFGPGTRLTVL.

This clonotype was counted only a few times. The rearrangement joins TRBV5-1 to TRBJ1-4; D possibly corresponds to TRBD1 (5 bases). Trimming took off 4 bases at V and 5 bases at J, with 15 bases between the two ends. This CDR3 comprises 15 residues. Per the germline V gene, CDR1 is SGHRS and CDR2 is YFSETQ. CDR3 DNA sequence: TGCGCCAGCAGCGTTTCGGGGACCGCAAATGAAAAACTGTTTTTT. Protein: CASSVSGTANEKLFF.

The chain combines TRBV12-3 or TRBV12-4 with TRBJ1-1; D might be TRBD1 (5 bases). V lost 8 bases and J 4 bases, leaving 11 bases between the germline ends. There are 12 residues in the CDR3. In DNA form, the CDR3 reads TGTGCCAGCGGGGGACGGGGCACTGAAGCTTTCTTT. Translating it yields CASGGRGTEAFF.

This clonotype showed up just once. This rearrangement joins TRBV12-3 or TRBV12-4 to TRBJ2-2, with D uncertain. The ends were cut back, 3 bases at V and 1 base at J, with 33 bases in the middle. This CDR3 has 23 amino acids. The CDR3 sequence is CASSFRPLISGLSRDVNTGELFF. As DNA, the CDR3 is TGTGCCAGCAGTTTTCGCCCTCTCATATCGGGTCTTAGTCGAGACGTGAACACCGGGGAGCTGTTTTTT.

At least ten counts were recorded for this clonotype. The V call is TRBV20-1, the J call TRBJ2-3, with D hard to call. This CDR3 contains 13 residues. Germline CDR1 DFQATT, CDR2 SNEGSKA (reference sequence). V dropped 8 bases and J dropped 1 base, with 13 bases sitting between them. In DNA, the CDR3 is TGCAGTACCCCTTCTTTCGGCACAGATACGCAGTATTTT. Its protein product is CSTPSFGTDTQYF.

This sequence joins TRBV12-3 or TRBV12-4 and TRBJ2-4, with a possible D match to TRBD1 (6 bases). Trimming took off 6 bases at V and 8 bases at J, with 11 bases between the two ends. The CDR3 runs 12 residues. CDR3 loop: CASSRDKDIQYF. The CDR3 DNA reads TGTGCCAGCAGCCGGGACAAGGACATTCAGTACTTC.

This clonotype was found a few times. The chain uses TRBV12-5 and TRBJ2-3, with 9 bases matching TRBD2. V was clipped by 3 bases and J by 3 bases; unmatched bases: 10. Germline loops: CDR1 LGHNT, CDR2 FRNRAP. The CDR3 consists of 17 residues. As DNA, the CDR3 is TGTGCTAGTGGTTTCACCCGACTAGCGGACCAGACAGATACGCAGTATTTT. Its protein product is CASGFTRLADQTDTQYF.

Many counts were recorded for this clonotype. The gene calls are TRBV28 and TRBJ1-3; tentatively, D is TRBD1 (5 bases). Trimming stripped 4 bases from V and 5 bases from J, with 21 bases between. The CDR3 runs to 17 residues. The V gene's germline CDR1 is MDHEN and CDR2 SYDVKM. CDR3: CASSYPPREGRRNTIYF. DNA of the CDR3: TGTGCCAGCAGTTATCCCCCCCGTGAGGGGAGAAGAAACACCATATATTTT.

This clonotype was recorded at least ten times. The chain recombines TRBV20-1 with TRBJ2-7; D remains ambiguous. Germline CDR1 is DFQATT and CDR2 is SNEGSKA (reference sequence). V lost 0 bases, J lost 2 bases, and 11 bases lay in between. The CDR3 is made up of 14 amino acids. For the CDR3, the DNA is TGCAGTGCTAGAGATATAGGGAAAACCTACGAGCAGTACTTC. This translates into CSARDIGKTYEQYF.

This clonotype was seen many times. CDR3 sequence reads: CASSGGHDSTYEQYF. For the CDR3, the DNA is TGTGCCAGCAGCGGGGGACATGATTCTACCTACGAGCAGTACTTC. The chain is built from TRBV11-2 and TRBJ2-7; possible D gene TRBD1, 6 bases. V was pared by 5 bases and J by 2 bases, with 16 bases between. The germline V gene encodes CDR1 SGHAT and CDR2 FQNNGV. The CDR3 has 15 residues.

There are many counts of this clonotype. This chain joins TRBV28 and TRBJ1-3; TRBD1 aligns across 7 bases. Per germline, CDR1 MDHEN and CDR2 SYDVKM. The CDR3 length is 15 residues. J lost 4 bases, V lost 2 bases, and 5 bases had no gene match. CDR3 nucleotides: TGTGCCAGCAGTTTACCCCCAGGGGGGGGAAACACCATATATTTT. Encoded protein: CASSLPPGGGNTIYF.

In this sample, this clonotype turned up many times. V gene TRBV27 combines with J gene TRBJ1-6; D perhaps matches TRBD1 (6 bases). Germline V lookup: CDR1 MNHEY, CDR2 SMNVEV (reference sequence). Trimming cost V 3 bases and J 10 bases, with 16 bases left between them. This CDR3 spans 15 amino acids. CDR3 DNA: TGTGCCAGCAGTTTTAGGACAGTTTTGAAATCACCCCTCCACTTT. Translating gives CASSFRTVLKSPLHF.